One sample yielded the 25 T cell receptor beta chains listed below, sequenced in a study of shared clonotypes between healthy human individuals. Profiling relied on immunoSEQ multiplex PCR, and the TCRdb table lists in-frame clones only, not all of them. The sample has more than 400,000 clones; 90% to 97% are singletons. The sequenced material came from naive CD4+ T cells sorted from blood. The subset is: CD45RA+ positively selected. All receptors derive from a woman in her 30s in good health.

V is TRBV28 and J is TRBJ2-7, with no clear D. In germline, CDR1 is MDHEN, CDR2 SYDVKM. V was cut by 6 bases and J by 2 bases, with 11 bases left in between. The CDR3 spans 13 residues. DNA of the CDR3: TGTGCCAGCAGCCCGCCAGCCACCTACGAGCAGTACTTC. It is translated as CASSPPATYEQYF.

This rearrangement joins TRBV6-5 to TRBJ2-1; 10 positions agree with TRBD2. Trimming at V came to 4 bases and at J to 6 bases, leaving 9 bases not matched to a gene. Germline-derived CDR1 and CDR2 are MNHEY and SVGAGI. This CDR3 is built from 16 residues. This CDR3 is CASSSLASSGSNEQFF. DNA of the CDR3: TGTGCCAGCAGTTCACTCGCCTCTAGCGGGAGCAATGAGCAGTTCTTC.

A note on this clone: The same CDR3 arises from other DNA sequences in this sample as well. The J gene is TRBJ1-1, the V gene TRBV18; perhaps TRBD1 as D (5 bases). Germline CDR1 reads KGHSH; CDR2 reads LQKENI. The CDR3 is 13 amino acids. The V end was cut by 3 bases, the J end by 1 base, with 6 bases between. This CDR3 is CASSPQGNTEAFF. The CDR3 region has the DNA TGTGCCAGCTCACCGCAGGGGAACACTGAAGCTTTCTTT.

The CDR3 DNA reads TGTGCCAGCAGTTGGCGGGAGGCGGACACAGATACGCAGTATTTT. The encoded protein is CASSWREADTDTQYF. V is TRBV6-5 and J is TRBJ2-3, with 8 positions matching TRBD2. The CDR3 totals 15 residues. Germline V gene sequence: CDR1 MNHEY, CDR2 SVGAGI. V lost 4 bases, J lost 2 bases, and 5 bases stayed unmatched.

This clone was detected once. The rearrangement uses TRBV4-1 and TRBJ2-7; 10 nucleotides agree with TRBD1. V was clipped by 4 bases and J by 2 bases; unmatched bases: 2. Germline CDR1 is MGHRA and CDR2 is YSYEKL. The CDR3 spans 14 residues. The DNA for the CDR3 is TGCGCCAGCAGCCCGGACAGGGGGGCCTACGAGCAGTACTTC. Its translation is CASSPDRGAYEQYF.

CDR3 region: CASRSTGGHVEQYF. CDR3 nucleotides: TGTGCCAGCAGATCCACAGGGGGCCACGTGGAGCAGTACTTC. The gene calls are TRBV27 and TRBJ2-7, with TRBD1 matching over 9 bases. Germline CDR1 MNHEY, CDR2 SMNVEV (reference sequence). V shed 6 bases and J 7 bases; nucleotides not matched to a gene: 10. CDR3 length: 14 amino acids.

The chain recombines TRBV28 with TRBJ2-7; 7 bases match TRBD1. Unmatched junction bases numbered 14, after V lost 5 bases and J lost 7 bases. This CDR3 has 15 residues. Germline V lookup: CDR1 MDHEN, CDR2 SYDVKM. The CDR3 coding sequence is TGTGCCAGCAGTCCCCTTGGGACAGTTACGAGGGAGCAGTACTTC. It codes for CASSPLGTVTREQYF.

As to this clone: At one of its ends the junction is not consistent with the germline gene, which may arise from a read error. This chain links TRBV28 with TRBJ1-2; D perhaps matches TRBD1 (5 bases). Germline-derived CDR1 and CDR2 are MDHEN and SYDVKM. The length of the CDR3 is 13 residues. In nucleotides, the CDR3 is TGTGCCAGCAGTCCAACCCCCACCCGGGGGTGCGCCTTC. Amino acids: CASSPTPTRGCAF.

The CDR3 region has the DNA TGTGCCAGCAGCCAGCGGGGCTCCTACGAGCAGTACTTC. Protein sequence: CASSQRGSYEQYF. The chain recombines TRBV4-2 with TRBJ2-7; the D gene is possibly TRBD2 (6 bases). V shed 3 bases and J shed 0 bases, with 6 bases lying between them. This CDR3 is built from 13 residues. Germline V gene data show CDR1 as LGHNA and CDR2 as YNFKEQ.

CDR3 nucleotides: TGTGCCAGCAGCTTCCTAGCGGGAGGGTCCTACGAGCAGTACTTC. Translating it yields CASSFLAGGSYEQYF. This chain joins TRBV7-2 and TRBJ2-7; 12 bases line up with TRBD2. The germline V gene encodes CDR1 SGHTA and CDR2 FQGNSA. V trimming: 3 bases; J trimming: 1 base; junction bases outside the gene matches: 1. The CDR3 totals 15 residues. Filled out from reference TRBV7-2 and TRBJ2-7, the complete variable domain reads GAGVSQSPSNKVTEKGKDVELRCDPISGHTALYWYRQSLGQGLEFLIYFQGNSAPDKSGLPSDRFSAERTGGSVSTLTIQRTQQEDSAVYLCASSFLAGGSYEQYFGPGTRLTVT.

V is TRBV11-2 and J is TRBJ2-5; a possible D gene is TRBD2 (6 bases). Judging by the DNA end, TRBJ2-7 fits better; the J call may be wrong. The CDR3 loop spans 15 amino acids. Germline V gives CDR1 SGHAT, CDR2 FQNNGV. The CDR3 DNA is TGTGCCAGCAGCGGCGGGTTGACTAGCTCCTACGAGCAGTACTTC. Translated, it gives CASSGGLTSSYEQYF.

This chain connects TRBV2 to TRBJ1-5; TRBD1 agrees at 9 bases. The CDR3 totals 15 residues. Germline V gives CDR1 SNHLY, CDR2 FYNNEI. The trim removed 4 bases at V and 0 bases at J, leaving 1 base unmatched. DNA of the CDR3: TGTGCCAGCAGTGGGGGACAGGGTAGCAATCAGCCCCAGCATTTT. It encodes CASSGGQGSNQPQHF.

The chain has TRBV6-1 and TRBJ1-2; 7 positions match TRBD1. CDR3 size: 13 residues. Germline V gene data show CDR1 as MNHNS and CDR2 as SASEGT. V was clipped by 5 bases and J by 8 bases; unmatched bases: 8. The CDR3 DNA is TGTGCCAGCAGTACTACAGGGGAGAGGGGCTACACCTTC. It encodes CASSTTGERGYTF.

The chain employs TRBV28 and TRBJ2-1; 9 bases are shared with TRBD2. The V segment lost 6 bases and the J segment 6 bases; nucleotides outside the gene matches: 3. Per the germline V gene, CDR1 is MDHEN and CDR2 is SYDVKM. CDR3 length: 13 amino acids. The CDR3 reads CASRLAGFNEQFF. The CDR3 coding sequence is TGTGCCAGCAGGCTAGCGGGATTCAATGAGCAGTTCTTC.

The CDR3 bases are TGTGCCAGCAGCACCAGGACGGGTGATACGCAGTATTTT. Translating it yields CASSTRTGDTQYF. This chain uses TRBV7-8 with TRBJ2-3; D gene unclear. CDR3 length: 13 amino acids. CDR1 and CDR2 (germline): SGHVS, FQNEAQ. Deletions cut 5 bases from V and 6 bases from J, with 12 bases between.

The J gene is TRBJ1-5, the V gene TRBV28; 7 bases agree with TRBD1. V dropped 2 bases and J dropped 5; count of bases not matched to a gene: 3. CDR1 is MDHEN, CDR2 SYDVKM, per germline. CDR3 length: 14 amino acids. CDR3 protein: CASSLVQGYQPQHF. Written as DNA, the CDR3 is TGTGCCAGCAGTTTAGTACAGGGGTATCAGCCCCAGCATTTT.

This clone showed up just once. This chain uses TRBV6-5 with TRBJ2-7, with D possibly being TRBD2 (6 bases). This CDR3 spans 15 amino acids. Trimming left V 0 bases short and J 4 bases short, with 13 bases between. Germline CDR1 is MNHEY and CDR2 is SVGAGI. CDR3 sequence (DNA): TGTGCCAGCAGTTACTCCGGGACTTTGGTTTACGAGCAGTACTTC. Translation gives CASSYSGTLVYEQYF.

The genes are TRBV11-3 and TRBJ2-1; D is undetermined. The CDR3 spans 12 residues. CDR1 and CDR2 from the germline V gene are SGHNT and YENEEA. Trimming removed 0 bases at V and 8 bases at J, with 5 bases between. In DNA form, the CDR3 reads TGTGCCAGCAGCTTAGAACCCTATGAGCAGTTCTTC. As protein: CASSLEPYEQFF.

This chain uses TRBV11-2 with TRBJ2-7, with a possible D match to TRBD2 (6 bases). This CDR3 contains 14 residues. Germline CDR1 and CDR2: SGHAT and FQNNGV. Between the trimmed V and J ends, which lost 4 bases and 3 bases, there was a span of 13 bases. CDR3 bases: TGTGCCAGCAGCTCCTCGGAGGGAAGCTACGAGCAGTACTTC. It translates to CASSSSEGSYEQYF.

The chain recombines TRBV7-2 with TRBJ2-6; tentative D call: TRBD2 (6 bases). The CDR3 spans 16 residues. Trimming removed 3 bases at V and 2 bases at J, with 11 bases between. Germline values: CDR1 SGHTA, CDR2 FQGNSA. The CDR3 DNA reads as TGTGCCAGCAGCTTTAGTACGGGGGCTGGGGCCAACGTCCTGACTTTC. Amino acid sequence: CASSFSTGAGANVLTF.

J is TRBJ2-2 and V is TRBV6-1, with a possible D match to TRBD2 (5 bases). This CDR3 region has 14 residues. V dropped 5 bases and J dropped 4 bases, with 11 bases sitting between them. Per germline, CDR1 MNHNS and CDR2 SASEGT. The CDR3 sequence: CASSRTVTTGELFF. DNA of the CDR3: TGTGCCAGCAGTCGGACTGTGACCACCGGGGAGCTGTTTTTT.

The rearrangement joins TRBV7-9 to TRBJ2-1, with 9 nucleotides matching TRBD1. The CDR3 spans 16 residues. J lost 4 bases, V lost 5 bases, and 9 bases had no gene match. The V gene's germline CDR1 is SEHNR and CDR2 FQNEAQ (reference sequence). This CDR3 reads CASSLITGGGYNEQFF. CDR3 nucleotides: TGTGCCAGCAGCCTCATAACAGGGGGCGGGTACAATGAGCAGTTCTTC.

This sequence joins TRBV4-2 and TRBJ2-1; TRBD2 agrees at 13 bases. This CDR3 comprises 16 residues. V shed 4 bases and J 5 bases; nucleotides not matched to a gene: 5. In germline, CDR1 is LGHNA, CDR2 YNFKEQ. The CDR3 coding sequence is TGTGCCAGCAGCCGCAGGACTAGCGGGAGTCACAATGAGCAGTTCTTC. Its protein product is CASSRRTSGSHNEQFF.

The chain combines TRBV27 with TRBJ2-5; possibly TRBD2 for D (6 bases). The closer fit of TRBJ2-7 to the DNA end suggests the J call may be wrong. Germline V gives CDR1 MNHEY, CDR2 SMNVEV (reference sequence). The CDR3 is 15 residues long. The CDR3 is CASSFTAGSTYEQYF. DNA of the CDR3: TGTGCCAGCAGTTTCACTGCGGGGTCCACCTACGAGCAGTACTTC.

This chain links TRBV10-2 with TRBJ2-6; 9 bases are a match to TRBD1. Per germline, CDR1 WSHSY and CDR2 SAAADI. After removal of 6 bases from V and 0 bases from J, the junction contained 9 bases not matched to a gene. This CDR3 is built from 18 residues. CDR3 sequence: CASSEDRGMGSGANVLTF. DNA of the CDR3: TGCGCCAGCAGCGAAGACAGGGGGATGGGCTCTGGGGCCAACGTCCTGACTTTC.